The entry below gives a single T cell receptor (beta chain) sequence along with its context. The germline V gene encodes CDR1 SGHVS and CDR2 FQNEAQ. The junction had 10 bases not matched to a gene; V was cut back by 5 bases and J by 8 bases. CDR3 length: 15 residues. Amplified TCR beta CDR3 regions derived from RNA transcripts. During a first-round RT-PCR of the TCR CDR3, the HTBI primer set was used. TCRdb analysed the multiplex PCR reads with MiXCR anew, one entry per CDR3 protein. The sample includes approximately 560,000 distinct CDR3 sequences, about half of them seen just once. The data were obtained in a study of T cells in Graves' hyperthyroidism and ophthalmopathy. Diagnostic assessment was based on clinical symptoms, serum thyroxine and TRAb, thyroid ultrasound and orbital computed tomography.

The sequenced sample was peripheral blood or thyroid tissue (not recorded which). This receptor was taken from a woman aged 18-29 years with Graves' hyperthyroidism. This chain connects TRBV7-8 to TRBJ1-4; 8 positions agree with TRBD1. CDR3 DNA: TGTGCCAGCAGCCAAAATCAGGGGGCAGGGGAAAAACTGTTTTTT. It yields the protein CASSQNQGAGEKLFF.